This T cell receptor beta chain stems from a study of T cell responses to AZD1222 COVID-19 vaccine. Study conclusions and caveats: The study found Spike-specific TCR breadth and depth rose after two AZD1222 doses. Nearly half of unique spike-specific TCRs reportedly avoided B.1.351 and B.1.1.7 mutated regions. Clonal diversity may have been underestimated in mostly white British donors. With dominance at 160-218 and 743-854, vaccine-associated CD4 TCRs spanned spike.

Germline-derived CDR1 and CDR2 are SGDLS and YYNGEE. Trimming cost V 2 bases and J 1 base, with 14 bases left between them. This CDR3 spans 16 amino acids. Generated by immunoSEQ multiplex PCR, the TCRdb table keeps only in-frame clones and is missing some. The sample yields some 200,000 clones, 90% to 95% seen once. In the case of this clone: As yet, its antigen is unknown.

The clonotype comes from an adult in good health. This chain links TRBV9 with TRBJ2-3, with D unresolved. The sample here was peripheral blood, taken on day 0 of MenACWY control vaccination. The CDR3: CASSVSGRDGTDTQYF. The CDR3 DNA reads as TGTGCCAGCAGCGTTTCCGGGCGAGATGGCACAGATACGCAGTATTTT.